This T cell receptor (beta chain) originates from a study of T cell repertoires in cytomegalovirus infection. Study overall: It was recently identified HLA-C-restricted and well-studied HLA-B-restricted CMV epitopes that the study used. In public TCR beta signatures, there were indications of both CMV infection and matching HLA type.

A single record per CDR3 protein comes from TCRdb applying MiXCR to the reads. The data show roughly 990,000 distinct CDR3 sequences, with about a third seen just once and over 12% held by the top ten. Study-level points and caveats: Individuals carrying CMV plus the relevant HLA were identified by cumulative frequency of public TCR beta families. Dominating the ex vivo response were TCR beta clonotypes that were CMV-specific and HLA-C-restricted.

Only a few counts were recorded for this clonotype. Its target is not known. Germline V gene lookup returns CDR1 SGHVS and CDR2 FNYEAQ. Unmatched junction bases numbered 11, after V lost 1 base and J lost 3 bases. The CDR3 has 18 residues. The V call is TRBV7-6, the J call TRBJ2-3; 9 nucleotides align to TRBD2. The sequence derives from a human donor in good health (CMV status not recorded). Some clones in this sample may be carry-over from other donors' samples. This specimen was cultured CD8+ T cells from PBMCs, taken from culture after CMV antigen stimulation. As DNA, the CDR3 is TGTGCCAGCAGCTTAGGTGCGGGGGGGCCCTCGGCAACAGATACGCAGTATTTT. This gives the protein CASSLGAGGPSATDTQYF.